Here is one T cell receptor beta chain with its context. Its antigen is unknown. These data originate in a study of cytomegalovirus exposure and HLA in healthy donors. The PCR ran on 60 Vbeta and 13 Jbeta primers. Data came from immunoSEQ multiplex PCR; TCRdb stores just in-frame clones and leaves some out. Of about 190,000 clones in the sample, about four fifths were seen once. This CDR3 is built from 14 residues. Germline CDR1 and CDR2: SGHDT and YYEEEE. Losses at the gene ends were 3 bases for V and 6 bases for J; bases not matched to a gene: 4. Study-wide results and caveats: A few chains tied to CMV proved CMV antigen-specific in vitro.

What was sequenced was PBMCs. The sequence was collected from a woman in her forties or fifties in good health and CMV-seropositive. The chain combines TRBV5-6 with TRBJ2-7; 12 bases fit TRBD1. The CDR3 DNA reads TGTGCCAGCAGCTCGGGACAGGGGGCAGTCGAGCAGTACTTC. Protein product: CASSSGQGAVEQYF.